Presented here are 32 T cell receptor beta chains from one specimen sequenced in a study of blood T cell repertoires in COVID-19. Libraries were prepared by immunoSEQ multiplex PCR; TCRdb keeps only in-frame clonotypes and omits some of them. The sample includes tens of thousands of clones, 80% to 85% of them seen just once. The sample taken for sequencing was peripheral blood. The receptors were gathered from a human donor in a cohort sampled during active COVID-19.

The chain joins TRBV6-6 to TRBJ2-7; tentatively, D is TRBD2 (6 bases). CDR3 size: 14 residues. Deletions cut 6 bases from V and 0 bases from J, with 12 bases between. Germline lookup yields CDR1 MNHNY and CDR2 SVGAGI (reference sequence). CDR3 sequence reads: CASRRDGNSYEQYF. The CDR3 bases are TGTGCCAGCAGGCGGGACGGAAACTCCTACGAGCAGTACTTC.

This rearrangement joins TRBV6-5 to TRBJ2-7; 12 bases are a match to TRBD1. The CDR3 sequence is 16 residues long. The J segment lost 7 bases and the V segment lost 2 bases, leaving 9 bases of the junction unmatched. Germline V lookup: CDR1 MNHEY, CDR2 SVGAGI. The CDR3 spells CASSYRPGQGAGEQYF. The DNA of the CDR3 is TGTGCCAGCAGTTACCGGCCGGGACAGGGGGCTGGTGAGCAGTACTTC.

The chain couples TRBV19 to TRBJ2-2; 8 bases fit TRBD1. The CDR3 is made up of 15 amino acids. Germline V gives CDR1 LNHDA, CDR2 SQIVND (reference sequence). J gave up 4 bases and V 4 bases, and 5 bases lay outside the gene matches. The CDR3 protein is CASSTAGGITGELFF. CDR3 DNA sequence: TGTGCCAGTAGTACTGCAGGGGGCATCACCGGGGAGCTGTTTTTT.

The chain couples TRBV9 to TRBJ1-1; TRBD1 matches at 7 bases. Germline loops: CDR1 SGDLS, CDR2 YYNGEE. This CDR3 spans 15 amino acids. Losses at the gene ends were 3 bases for V and 5 bases for J; bases not matched to a gene: 10. In DNA form, the CDR3 reads TGTGCCAGCAGCGCGACAGGGACCCTAGGGACTGAAGCTTTCTTT. This encodes CASSATGTLGTEAFF.

This chain uses TRBV10-3 with TRBJ1-3; no firm D call. Germline CDR1 and CDR2: ENHRY and SYGVKD. This CDR3 has 18 residues. Trimming shortened V by 4 bases and J by 0 bases, and 19 bases separated the two germline ends. The CDR3 region is CAISAGGVGGISGNTIYF. In DNA, the CDR3 is TGTGCCATCAGTGCCGGAGGAGTGGGCGGCATCTCTGGAAACACCATATATTTT.

The chain is built from TRBV7-9 and TRBJ1-1, with D possibly being TRBD1 (5 bases). The V end was cut by 1 base, the J end by 7 bases, with 19 bases between. CDR3 size: 16 residues. In germline, CDR1 is SEHNR, CDR2 FQNEAQ (reference sequence). The CDR3 is CASSLVGGLQGDEAFF. In nucleotides, the CDR3 is TGTGCCAGCAGCTTAGTTGGGGGACTTCAAGGGGATGAAGCTTTCTTT. Using reference TRBV7-9 and TRBJ1-1 for the parts outside the CDR3, the full variable domain is DTGVSQNPRHKITKRGQNVTFRCDPISEHNRLYWYRQTLGQGPEFLTYFQNEAQLEKSRLLSDRFSAERPKGSFSTLEIQRTEQGDSAMYLCASSLVGGLQGDEAFFGQGTRLTVV.

The chain recombines TRBV4-1 with TRBJ1-2; D uncertain. Germline assignment: CDR1 MGHRA and CDR2 YSYEKL. The ends were cut back, 5 bases at V and 8 bases at J, with 18 bases in the middle. This CDR3 spans 14 amino acids. The CDR3 is CASSGSDRRSGYTF. The CDR3 region has the DNA TGCGCCAGCAGCGGGTCTGATCGGCGTAGCGGCTACACCTTC.

The chain uses TRBV7-6 and TRBJ2-2, with D possibly being TRBD2 (5 bases). Germline CDR1 SGHVS, CDR2 FNYEAQ. This CDR3 comprises 16 residues. V was pared by 6 bases and J by 0 bases, with 14 bases between. The CDR3 region has the DNA TGTGCCAGCAGTTTGGACTCCGACGCGAACACCGGGGAGCTGTTTTTT. Protein sequence: CASSLDSDANTGELFF.

This chain uses TRBV7-3 with TRBJ2-1, with TRBD2 matching over 8 bases. V shed 5 bases, J shed 6 bases, and the junction held 9 bases outside the gene matches. Per the germline V gene, CDR1 is SGHTA and CDR2 is FQGTGA. There are 15 residues in the CDR3. The CDR3 loop is CASSPAAGGGNEQFF. The CDR3 DNA reads TGTGCCAGCAGCCCCGCGGCGGGGGGTGGCAATGAGCAGTTCTTC. The variable domain in full, with the rest retrieved from reference TRBV7-3 and TRBJ2-1, is GAGVSQTPSNKVTEKGKYVELRCDPISGHTALYWYRQSLGQGPEFLIYFQGTGAADDSGLPNDRFFAVRPEGSVSTLKIQRTERGDSAVYLCASSPAAGGGNEQFFGPGTRLTVL.

The chain couples TRBV5-4 to TRBJ2-7, with 10 bases fitting TRBD1. This CDR3 region has 13 residues. Germline V gene sequence: CDR1 SGHNT, CDR2 YYREEE (reference sequence). The V segment lost 2 bases and the J segment 5 bases; nucleotides outside the gene matches: 1. CDR3 coding DNA: TGTGCCAGCAGCTTCGGACAGGGGGACGAGCAGTACTTC. It encodes CASSFGQGDEQYF.

The rearrangement joins TRBV7-2 to TRBJ2-1, with 10 bases matching TRBD2. CDR1 and CDR2 from the germline V gene are SGHTA and FQGNSA. Trimming cost V 0 bases and J 4 bases; bases outside gene matches: 9. The CDR3 covers 18 residues. The CDR3 DNA reads as TGTGCCAGCAGCTTAGCAACGAGACTAGCGGGCCATTACAATGAGCAGTTCTTC. Its translation: CASSLATRLAGHYNEQFF.

The chain employs TRBV19 and TRBJ1-1; the D gene is possibly TRBD1 (6 bases). Trimming shortened V by 5 bases and J by 0 bases, and 10 bases separated the two germline ends. The CDR3 covers 14 residues. From germline, CDR1 is LNHDA and CDR2 SQIVND (reference sequence). The CDR3 spells CASSARGLNTEAFF. The CDR3 DNA follows: TGTGCCAGTAGTGCGCGGGGGCTGAACACTGAAGCTTTCTTT.

The gene calls are TRBV5-5 and TRBJ1-1; 11 bases agree with TRBD1. The germline gives CDR1 SGHKS, CDR2 YYEKEE (reference sequence). The CDR3 loop spans 16 amino acids. Trimming cost V 5 bases and J 1 base; bases outside gene matches: 7. The CDR3 region is CASRLRTGGANTEAFF. The CDR3 nucleotides read TGTGCCAGCAGATTGCGGACAGGGGGCGCGAACACTGAAGCTTTCTTT. The whole variable domain, filled in from reference TRBV5-5 and TRBJ1-1, reads DAGVTQSPTHLIKTRGQQVTLRCSPISGHKSVSWYQQVLGQGPQFIFQYYEKEERGRGNFPDRFSARQFPNYSSELNVNALLLGDSALYLCASRLRTGGANTEAFFGQGTRLTVV.

The V call is TRBV27, the J call TRBJ2-1, with TRBD2 matching over 15 bases. Germline CDR1 and CDR2: MNHEY and SMNVEV (reference sequence). V gave up 2 bases and J gave up 3 bases; unmatched junction bases: 5. The CDR3 runs to 18 residues. This CDR3 reads CASSLTGTSGGIYNEQFF. CDR3 in DNA: TGTGCCAGCAGTTTAACCGGGACTAGCGGGGGGATCTACAATGAGCAGTTCTTC.

The rearrangement links TRBV6-2 or TRBV6-3 to TRBJ1-5; D unclear. Trimming removed 2 bases from V and 6 bases from J, with 11 bases in between. CDR3 length: 14 residues. From germline, CDR1 is MNHEY and CDR2 SVGEGT. The CDR3 region has the DNA TGTGCCAGCAGTTACGAGGGTTTGGGTCAGCCCCAGCATTTT. It specifies CASSYEGLGQPQHF.

The J gene is TRBJ2-3, the V gene TRBV7-2; TRBD2 agrees at 12 bases. The V segment lost 5 bases and the J segment 6 bases; nucleotides outside the gene matches: 3. The CDR3 length is 14 residues. The germline CDR1 and CDR2 sequences are SGHTA and FQGNSA. The CDR3 region is CASSPGTSGDTQYF. Here the CDR3 DNA reads TGTGCCAGCAGCCCCGGGACTAGCGGGGATACGCAGTATTTT.

The chain employs TRBV9 and TRBJ2-1; possibly TRBD2 for D (6 bases). There are 15 residues in the CDR3. The ends were cut back, 3 bases at V and 3 bases at J, with 13 bases in the middle. From germline, CDR1 is SGDLS and CDR2 YYNGEE. The DNA for the CDR3 is TGTGCCAGCAGCGATGGACTAAGCAGCTACAATGAGCAGTTCTTC. Amino acids: CASSDGLSSYNEQFF.

This chain links TRBV5-1 with TRBJ2-5; D ambiguous. The CDR3 length is 14 residues. Deletions cut 5 bases from V and 1 base from J, with 12 bases between. Germline CDR1 is SGHRS and CDR2 is YFSETQ. CDR3 nucleotide sequence: TGCGCCAGCAGTATGACAACCCCCCAAGAGACCCAGTACTTC. It translates to CASSMTTPQETQYF.

The genes are TRBV7-9 and TRBJ2-7; the match to TRBD1 covers 7 bases. Germline V lookup: CDR1 SEHNR, CDR2 FQNEAQ (reference sequence). This CDR3 spans 14 amino acids. V was pared by 0 bases and J by 2 bases, with 1 base of the junction left unmatched. The CDR3 DNA is TGTGCCAGCAGCTTAGCCGGGACAGCCTACGAGCAGTACTTC. As protein: CASSLAGTAYEQYF.

The genes are TRBV11-2 and TRBJ1-4, with 7 bases that match TRBD1. Germline V gene data show CDR1 as SGHAT and CDR2 as FQNNGV. The CDR3 is 15 amino acids. V was pared by 4 bases and J by 7 bases, with 9 bases of the junction left unmatched. The DNA for the CDR3 is TGTGCCAGCAGCTCCTTAACAGGGGCGGGTGAAAAACTGTTTTTT. As protein: CASSSLTGAGEKLFF.

This clone was seen a few times. The J gene is TRBJ1-5, the V gene TRBV20-1; 7 nucleotides agree with TRBD1. Germline CDR1 is DFQATT and CDR2 is SNEGSKA (reference sequence). The CDR3 contains 14 residues. V lost 3 bases and J lost 3; bases outside the gene matches: 5. CDR3 loop: CSASAGQNNQPQHF. CDR3 in DNA: TGCAGTGCTAGTGCGGGACAGAACAATCAGCCCCAGCATTTT.

The V gene is TRBV5-6, the J gene TRBJ1-6; 7 bases are a match to TRBD1. V lost 5 bases to trimming and J lost 8 bases; unmatched junction nucleotides: 13. The CDR3 covers 16 residues. The germline V gene encodes CDR1 SGHDT and CDR2 YYEEEE. The CDR3 DNA follows: TGTGCCAGCAGAGGAGACAGGGAGGTTGCGGATTCACCCCTCCACTTT. Amino acids: CASRGDREVADSPLHF.

The V call is TRBV4-1, the J call TRBJ1-5; 7 bases align to TRBD1. The germline gives CDR1 MGHRA, CDR2 YSYEKL. V trimming: 3 bases; J trimming: 1 base; junction bases outside the gene matches: 18. This CDR3 region has 20 residues. CDR3 residues: CASSQGTGTALSGSNQPQHF. DNA of the CDR3: TGCGCCAGCAGCCAGGGAACCGGGACAGCGCTTAGTGGAAGCAATCAGCCCCAGCATTTT.

The V call is TRBV9, the J call TRBJ2-5; TRBD2 agrees at 9 bases. The V gene's germline CDR1 is SGDLS and CDR2 YYNGEE. Losses at the gene ends were 7 bases for V and 4 bases for J; bases not matched to a gene: 11. This CDR3 is 15 amino acids long. The CDR3 DNA reads TGTGCCAGCTCTCACTCTAGCGGGGTTCGAGAGACCCAGTACTTC. This encodes CASSHSSGVRETQYF.

This chain links TRBV5-8 with TRBJ1-4, with 7 bases identical to TRBD1. This CDR3 contains 15 residues. The germline CDR1 and CDR2 sequences are SGHTS and YDEGEE. The V and J ends lost 4 bases and 0 bases, in that order; junction bases with no gene match: 3. CDR3 sequence (DNA): TGTGCCAGCAGCCTAACAGGGGCAACTAATGAAAAACTGTTTTTT. This encodes CASSLTGATNEKLFF.

The chain employs TRBV4-1 and TRBJ2-7; 7 nucleotides agree with TRBD2. Germline assignment: CDR1 MGHRA and CDR2 YSYEKL. J was trimmed by 4 bases and V by 5 bases; bases with no gene match: 8. The CDR3 has 14 amino acids. CDR3 in DNA: TGCGCCAGCAGCGAAGGACGACTAGCTTACGAGCAGTACTTC. Protein product: CASSEGRLAYEQYF.

The rearrangement joins TRBV6-5 to TRBJ2-5; 12 bases match TRBD1. V lost 6 bases, J lost 3 bases, and 2 bases stayed unmatched. The V gene's germline CDR1 is MNHEY and CDR2 SVGAGI. This CDR3 is 14 amino acids long. The CDR3 here is CASRGTGGKETQYF. The CDR3 DNA reads as TGTGCCAGCAGGGGGACAGGGGGCAAAGAGACCCAGTACTTC.

V and J are TRBV2 and TRBJ1-6; TRBD1 matches 7 bases. V was pared by 10 bases and J by 0 bases, with 6 bases of the junction left unmatched. The germline gives CDR1 SNHLY, CDR2 FYNNEI. CDR3 length equals 15 residues. The CDR3: CATMTGSSYNSPLHF. CDR3 nucleotide sequence: TGTGCCACCATGACAGGGAGCTCCTATAATTCACCCCTCCACTTT.

The genes are TRBV9 and TRBJ1-1, with unresolved D. The CDR3 covers 16 residues. V was shortened by 4 bases and J by 3 bases, with 19 bases between the two germline ends. Germline CDR1 SGDLS, CDR2 YYNGEE. The CDR3 coding sequence is TGTGCCAGCAGCCTCCGGGGTGACGGAGGCGACACTGAAGCTTTCTTT. Protein sequence: CASSLRGDGGDTEAFF.

The V call is TRBV4-1, the J call TRBJ2-2; 8 bases line up with TRBD1. The CDR3 sequence is 16 residues long. J gave up 6 bases and V 4 bases, and 10 bases lay outside the gene matches. From germline, CDR1 is MGHRA and CDR2 YSYEKL. In DNA, the CDR3 is TGCGCCAGCAGCCGCACAGGGGGACGGGACGCCGGGGAGCTGTTTTTT. The encoded protein is CASSRTGGRDAGELFF.

The gene calls are TRBV12-3 or TRBV12-4 and TRBJ2-7; 7 bases are shared with TRBD1. The CDR3 contains 13 residues. V lost 4 bases to trimming and J lost 4 bases; unmatched junction nucleotides: 4. Here the CDR3 reads CASSSGQPYEQYF. Written as DNA, the CDR3 is TGTGCCAGCAGTTCGGGACAGCCTTACGAGCAGTACTTC.

The V and J genes are TRBV10-1 and TRBJ1-1; 7 nucleotides line up with TRBD1. The germline V gene has CDR1 WNHNN and CDR2 SYGVQD (reference sequence). The CDR3 length is 12 residues. After removal of 9 bases from V and 1 base from J, the junction contained 2 bases not matched to a gene. CDR3 in DNA: TGCGCCAGGCGGACAGGGAACACTGAAGCTTTCTTT. As protein: CARRTGNTEAFF.